These 29 T cell receptor beta chains were sequenced from one sample in a study of blood T cell repertoires in COVID-19. TCRdb's copy holds only in-frame clones and misses some; the assay was immunoSEQ multiplex PCR. The sample records just under 85,000 clones, around four fifths being singletons. Sequencing was carried out using peripheral blood. Receptors originate from a woman aged 55-70 years with acute or convalescent COVID-19.

CDR3 coding DNA: TGTGCCAGCCACCAACTCTACGAGCAGTACTTC. Translation: CASHQLYEQYF. The chain links TRBV2 to TRBJ2-7; D is uncertain. Germline CDR1 and CDR2: SNHLY and FYNNEI. The CDR3 runs to 11 residues. V was clipped by 8 bases and J by 3 bases, with 8 bases between them.

The chain uses TRBV24-1 and TRBJ1-2; D gene unclear. The germline gives CDR1 KGHDR, CDR2 SFDVKD. This CDR3 has 12 amino acids. V dropped 4 bases and J dropped 8 bases, with 10 bases sitting between them. The DNA of the CDR3 is TGTGCCACCAGTGACACTATTAAGGGCTACACCTTC. As protein: CATSDTIKGYTF.

This clone was seen a handful of times. The rearrangement links TRBV7-9 to TRBJ1-2; D is uncertain. Per the germline V gene, CDR1 is SEHNR and CDR2 is FQNEAQ (reference sequence). V lost 0 bases, J lost 8 bases, and 7 bases lay in between. This CDR3 has 12 residues. CDR3 nucleotide sequence: TGTGCCAGCAGCTTAGCACTTGAAGGCTACACCTTC. Protein: CASSLALEGYTF. The variable domain in full, completed from reference TRBV7-9 and TRBJ1-2, reads DTGVSQNPRHKITKRGQNVTFRCDPISEHNRLYWYRQTLGQGPEFLTYFQNEAQLEKSRLLSDRFSAERPKGSFSTLEIQRTEQGDSAMYLCASSLALEGYTFGSGTRLTVV.

This rearrangement joins TRBV28 to TRBJ2-1; 7 bases are a match to TRBD2. Germline V gene lookup returns CDR1 MDHEN and CDR2 SYDVKM. The J segment lost 8 bases and the V segment lost 4 bases, leaving 8 bases of the junction unmatched. The CDR3 length is 14 residues. CDR3 sequence: CASSSQRESHEQFF. The CDR3 region has the DNA TGTGCCAGCAGTTCGCAGCGGGAATCCCATGAGCAGTTCTTC.

Only a few counts were recorded for this clone. The chain employs TRBV4-3 and TRBJ1-1; 8 positions match TRBD1. The germline V gene has CDR1 LGHNA and CDR2 YSLEER. V shed 1 base, J shed 2 bases, and the junction held 12 bases outside the gene matches. The CDR3 consists of 18 residues. In DNA form, the CDR3 reads TGCGCCAGCAGCCAAGTCGCTGCCGGGACAGGATCTAACACTGAAGCTTTCTTT. Translation gives CASSQVAAGTGSNTEAFF.

Here the CDR3 DNA reads TGTGCCAGCAGCCGGACGGACACGAACACCGGGGAGCTGTTTTTT. This codes for CASSRTDTNTGELFF. The chain carries TRBV3-1 (or the pseudogene TRBV3-2) and TRBJ2-2, with D possibly being TRBD1 (5 bases). The CDR3 runs 15 residues. In germline, CDR1 is LGHDT, CDR2 YNNKEL (reference sequence). With 4 bases removed from V and 0 bases from J, the gap between germline ends came to 9 bases.

The CDR3 nucleotides are TGCGCCAGCAGCCTGGCGGTAGCGGGAGGAGTTGAGCAGTTCTTC. This sequence encodes CASSLAVAGGVEQFF. This sequence joins TRBV5-1 and TRBJ2-1; 10 nucleotides align to TRBD2. The junction had 10 bases not matched to a gene; V was cut back by 4 bases and J by 9 bases. From germline, CDR1 is SGHRS and CDR2 YFSETQ. The CDR3 sequence is 15 residues long.

This rearrangement joins TRBV7-2 to TRBJ1-5, with D hard to call. This CDR3 has 14 amino acids. Trimming removed 5 bases at V and 9 bases at J, with 17 bases between. Germline lookup yields CDR1 SGHTA and CDR2 FQGNSA. The CDR3 DNA is TGTGCCAGCAGCGTAACGGGAGGGTTCGGGCCCCAGCATTTT. This codes for CASSVTGGFGPQHF.

The chain couples TRBV6-2 or TRBV6-3 to TRBJ2-1; D perhaps matches TRBD2 (5 bases). The CDR3 covers 15 residues. V lost 7 bases to trimming and J lost 4 bases, with 17 bases between them. Germline V gives CDR1 MNHEY, CDR2 SVGEGT. The CDR3 sequence is CASTPLDLGYNEQFF. CDR3 DNA sequence: TGTGCCAGCACCCCCCTGGACTTAGGGTACAATGAGCAGTTCTTC.

The chain links TRBV20-1 to TRBJ1-1; TRBD1 might be the D (6 bases). Trimming took 3 bases from V and 6 from J, leaving 11 bases between them. CDR1 and CDR2 (germline): DFQATT, SNEGSKA (reference sequence). The CDR3 contains 12 residues. In DNA, the CDR3 is TGCAGTGCTAGTACCGGGACACCTGAAGCTTTCTTT. Protein: CSASTGTPEAFF.

The chain combines TRBV7-2 with TRBJ1-1, with 7 positions matching TRBD1. The CDR3 consists of 17 residues. V was pared by 1 base and J by 6 bases, with 14 bases of the junction left unmatched. The germline CDR1 and CDR2 sequences are SGHTA and FQGNSA. CDR3 nucleotide sequence: TGTGCCAGCAGCTTAGTGATAAACGGACAGGTGCCCGCTGAAGCTTTCTTT. Its translation is CASSLVINGQVPAEAFF. Full variable domain (outside the CDR3, taken from reference TRBV7-2 and TRBJ1-1): GAGVSQSPSNKVTEKGKDVELRCDPISGHTALYWYRQSLGQGLEFLIYFQGNSAPDKSGLPSDRFSAERTGGSVSTLTIQRTQQEDSAVYLCASSLVINGQVPAEAFFGQGTRLTVV.

The rearrangement links TRBV30 to TRBJ1-2; the D is unclear. The CDR3 covers 14 residues. Germline V lookup: CDR1 GTSNPN, CDR2 SVGIG (reference sequence). Trimming left V 5 bases short and J 3 bases short, with 16 bases between. As DNA, the CDR3 is TGTGCCTGGCAACCGACCGACACAGACTATGGCTACACCTTC. Its protein is CAWQPTDTDYGYTF. Filled out from reference TRBV30 and TRBJ1-2, the complete variable domain reads SQTIHQWPATLVQPVGSPLSLECTVEGTSNPNLYWYRQAAGRGLQLLFYSVGIGQISSEVPQNLSASRPQDRQFILSSKKLLLSDSGFYLCAWQPTDTDYGYTFGSGTRLTVV.

The chain's CDR3 is CASTRQGGNEKLFF. The CDR3 DNA reads TGTGCCAGCACCCGACAGGGCGGAAATGAAAAACTGTTTTTT. The rearrangement joins TRBV11-2 to TRBJ1-4, with TRBD1 matching over 7 bases. The CDR3 extends over 14 amino acids. Germline lookup yields CDR1 SGHAT and CDR2 FQNNGV. The ends lost 7 bases at V and 5 bases at J; junction bases unmatched: 7. The full variable domain, in which reference TRBV11-2 and TRBJ1-4 provide the parts outside the CDR3, is EAGVAQSPRYKIIEKRQSVAFWCNPISGHATLYWYQQILGQGPKLLIQFQNNGVVDDSQLPKDRFSAERLKGVDSTLKIQPAKLEDSAVYLCASTRQGGNEKLFFGSGTQLSVL.

The chain employs TRBV9 and TRBJ1-1; TRBD1 matches 8 bases. Germline V gives CDR1 SGDLS, CDR2 YYNGEE. J was trimmed by 4 bases and V by 2 bases; bases with no gene match: 7. The CDR3 has 15 residues. CDR3 sequence: CASSVGQGLGTEAFF. The CDR3 DNA sequence: TGTGCCAGCAGCGTCGGACAGGGTTTGGGCACTGAAGCTTTCTTT.

The J gene is TRBJ2-3, the V gene TRBV12-2; TRBD1 was called by the table and not checked on the DNA. TRBV12-2 is labeled a pseudogene. This CDR3 region has 16 residues. This CDR3 is CASRLFTGYPTGTQYF. The CDR3 DNA sequence: TGTGCAAGTCGCTTGTTTACTGGTTATCCTACAGGTACGCAGTATTTT.

The chain has TRBV2 and TRBJ1-5; TRBD1 matches 7 bases. J lost 3 bases, V lost 4 bases, and 12 bases had no gene match. Per germline, CDR1 SNHLY and CDR2 FYNNEI. This CDR3 contains 17 residues. The DNA of the CDR3 is TGTGCCAGCAGTGGGAAGCTCACAGGGGATACCAATCAGCCCCAGCATTTT. It specifies CASSGKLTGDTNQPQHF.

The rearrangement uses TRBV9 and TRBJ1-6, with D possibly TRBD1 on 5 matching bases. The ends were cut back, 0 bases at V and 7 bases at J, with 11 bases in the middle. The germline V gene has CDR1 SGDLS and CDR2 YYNGEE. The CDR3 has 15 amino acids. This CDR3 reads CASSVERGANSPLHF. The CDR3 DNA is TGTGCCAGCAGCGTAGAAAGGGGCGCAAATTCACCCCTCCACTTT. The full variable domain, completed using reference TRBV9 and TRBJ1-6, is DSGVTQTPKHLITATGQRVTLRCSPRSGDLSVYWYQQSLDQGLQFLIQYYNGEERAKGNILERFSAQQFPDLHSELNLSSLELGDSALYFCASSVERGANSPLHFGNGTRLTVT.

Concerning this clone: The germline gene is not matched at one end of the junction; a read error may be the cause. The rearrangement links TRBV11-3 to TRBJ2-2; no reliable D call. The CDR3 extends over 14 amino acids. CDR1 SGHNT and CDR2 YENEEA come from the germline V gene. In DNA form, the CDR3 reads TGTGCTAGCACACACTCTCCCAGCGCCGGGGAGCTGTTTTTT. It is translated as CASTHSPSAGELFF.

This chain links TRBV10-2 with TRBJ2-6; D is undetermined. The V and J ends lost 2 bases and 0 bases respectively, with 8 bases between them. The CDR3 is 16 residues long. The germline gives CDR1 WSHSY, CDR2 SAAADI. CDR3 sequence: CASSEPDTSGANVLTF. The CDR3 coding sequence is TGCGCCAGCAGTGAGCCTGACACCTCTGGGGCCAACGTCCTGACTTTC.

The rearrangement links TRBV27 to TRBJ1-1; the match to TRBD1 covers 8 bases. The CDR3 sequence is 15 residues long. After removal of 4 bases from V and 4 bases from J, the junction contained 8 bases not matched to a gene. Germline CDR1 reads MNHEY; CDR2 reads SMNVEV (reference sequence). In nucleotides, the CDR3 is TGTGCCAGCAGTTGGACAGGGTTTGGAGGCACTGAAGCTTTCTTT. Translating it yields CASSWTGFGGTEAFF.

This clone appeared once. The chain has TRBV19 and TRBJ1-2; 10 positions agree with TRBD1. Trimming at V came to 6 bases and at J to 5 bases, leaving 6 bases not matched to a gene. This CDR3 is built from 14 residues. From germline, CDR1 is LNHDA and CDR2 SQIVND (reference sequence). CDR3 nucleotide sequence: TGTGCCAGTAGCCCTCGGACAGGGGGGTATGGCTACACCTTC. It specifies CASSPRTGGYGYTF.

CDR3: CAIRGTGNYGYTF. CDR3 DNA: TGTGCCATCAGGGGGACAGGGAACTATGGCTACACCTTC. V is TRBV10-3 and J is TRBJ1-2; TRBD1 aligns across 9 bases. Germline CDR1 reads ENHRY; CDR2 reads SYGVKD. The CDR3 is 13 amino acids. J was trimmed by 2 bases and V by 6 bases; bases with no gene match: 1.

The chain couples TRBV21-1 to TRBJ1-2; TRBD1 reflects the table's D call only, with no check against the DNA. TRBV21-1 is annotated as a pseudogene. This CDR3 has 14 residues. The CDR3 sequence: CASSKETQNYGYTF. The CDR3, as DNA: TGTGCCAGCAGCAAAGAAACCCAGAACTATGGCTACACCTTC.

This clone was found a few times. This chain joins TRBV6-5 and TRBJ1-5; 7 bases align to TRBD1. V was clipped by 6 bases and J by 7 bases; unmatched bases: 6. CDR3 length: 13 amino acids. CDR1 is MNHEY and CDR2 is SVGAGI in the germline V gene. CDR3 sequence reads: CASRRGLGQPQHF. CDR3 nucleotides: TGTGCCAGCAGGAGGGGGCTTGGGCAGCCCCAGCATTTT.

The V and J genes are TRBV27 and TRBJ1-1; 12 bases are a match to TRBD1. Germline V gives CDR1 MNHEY, CDR2 SMNVEV (reference sequence). J gave up 6 bases and V 7 bases, and 18 bases lay outside the gene matches. The CDR3 consists of 18 residues. This CDR3 is CASTQRPGTGGQSPEAFF. As DNA, the CDR3 is TGTGCCAGCACCCAACGCCCGGGGACAGGGGGCCAATCCCCTGAAGCTTTCTTT.

This clone is a singleton in its sample. The J gene is TRBJ2-1, the V gene TRBV27; TRBD1 matches 7 bases. This CDR3 is 13 amino acids long. V dropped 6 bases and J dropped 8; count of bases not matched to a gene: 7. Germline V gene lookup returns CDR1 MNHEY and CDR2 SMNVEV (reference sequence). CDR3 sequence (DNA): TGTGCCAGCAGGACAGGGATAAGCGATGAGCAGTTCTTC. This translates into CASRTGISDEQFF.

The chain has TRBV7-3 and TRBJ2-3; 7 nucleotides align to TRBD1. The germline V gene has CDR1 SGHTA and CDR2 FQGTGA. V trimming: 5 bases; J trimming: 4 bases; junction bases outside the gene matches: 6. CDR3 length equals 14 residues. CDR3 in DNA: TGTGCCAGCAGCCCTAGACAGGGCGCAGATACGCAGTATTTT. Residues: CASSPRQGADTQYF.

The chain uses TRBV3-1 (or the pseudogene TRBV3-2) and TRBJ1-1; TRBD1 agrees at 7 bases. V was pared by 4 bases and J by 4 bases, with 3 bases of the junction left unmatched. The germline gives CDR1 LGHDT, CDR2 YNNKEL (reference sequence). The CDR3 is 13 residues long. The CDR3, as DNA: TGTGCCAGCAGCCTATCAGGGGGCACTGAAGCTTTCTTT. It codes for CASSLSGGTEAFF.

The chain is built from TRBV2 and TRBJ1-6; TRBD1 might be the D (6 bases). This CDR3 spans 15 amino acids. The germline CDR1 and CDR2 sequences are SNHLY and FYNNEI. V dropped 9 bases and J dropped 13 bases, with 25 bases sitting between them. Here the CDR3 reads CASKERGAGFSPLHF. DNA for the CDR3: TGTGCCAGTAAGGAACGGGGGGCCGGATTCTCGCCCCTCCACTTT.